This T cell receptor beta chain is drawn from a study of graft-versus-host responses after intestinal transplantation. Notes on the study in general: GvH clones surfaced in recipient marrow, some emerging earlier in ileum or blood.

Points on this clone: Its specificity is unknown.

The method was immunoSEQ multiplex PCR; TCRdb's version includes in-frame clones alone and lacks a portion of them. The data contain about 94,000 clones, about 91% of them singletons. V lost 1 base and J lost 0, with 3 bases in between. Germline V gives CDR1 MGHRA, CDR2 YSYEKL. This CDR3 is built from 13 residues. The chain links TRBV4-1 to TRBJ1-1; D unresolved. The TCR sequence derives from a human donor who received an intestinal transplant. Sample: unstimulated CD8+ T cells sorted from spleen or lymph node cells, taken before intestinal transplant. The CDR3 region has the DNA TGCGCCAGCAGCCAAGCCGTGAACACTGAAGCTTTCTTT. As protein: CASSQAVNTEAFF.